This T cell receptor (beta chain) was recorded in a study of cytomegalovirus exposure and HLA in healthy donors. Overall study findings and caveats: Accurate predictions that matched the HLA-A and HLA-B alleles of most subjects were reportedly made from TCR beta sequences.

Comment on this clone: The target antigen is unknown.

The CDR3 is 14 residues long. The V gene's germline CDR1 is GTSNPN and CDR2 SVGIG (reference sequence). The PCR employed 60 Vbeta primers together with 13 Jbeta primers. TCRdb's copy holds only in-frame clones and misses some; the assay was immunoSEQ multiplex PCR. The sample lists around 140,000 clones, around 70% occurring once. The source is an older woman in good health and CMV-seropositive. Sequenced material: PBMCs. The chain combines TRBV30 with TRBJ2-5, with D perhaps matching TRBD1 (6 bases). The J call may be wrong; the DNA end is better matched by TRBJ2-7. The CDR3 loop reads CAWTLGTNRNEQYF. As DNA, the CDR3 is TGTGCCTGGACACTTGGGACAAATCGCAACGAGCAGTACTTC.